The TCR beta chain under discussion was sequenced for a study of CD8 T cells in ankylosing spondylitis. Whole-study results and caveats: CD8+ cells made up the disease-linked clones, which were relatively rare in peripheral blood. A motif in TCR beta, a set of roughly 8 highly homologous variants, appeared characteristic of ankylosing spondylitis blood. As reported, disease-linked clones showed significant enrichment in matched ankylosing spondylitis synovial fluid.

Turning to this clonotype: Antigen specificity is unknown.

The CDR3 sequence is 15 residues long. V was clipped by 2 bases and J by 4 bases; unmatched bases: 10. CDR1 and CDR2 from the germline V gene are DFQATT and SNEGSKA (reference sequence). Scientists made TCR beta libraries using quantitative 5'-RACE with molecular barcodes. TCRdb independently ran MiXCR on the 5' RACE reads; one entry per CDR3 protein. The top ten hold 0.89% of the sample, which has 470,000 or so distinct CDR3 sequences, 25% to 30% seen once. Sequences were obtained from blood, either unsorted or a sorted T cell fraction (not recorded which). The receptor's source is a male donor with ankylosing spondylitis. The chain links TRBV20-1 to TRBJ1-1; 7 bases line up with TRBD1. The CDR3 region has the DNA TGCAGTGCTAGACAGGGGGGCCCCTCAGGCACTGAAGCTTTCTTT. Translation gives CSARQGGPSGTEAFF.